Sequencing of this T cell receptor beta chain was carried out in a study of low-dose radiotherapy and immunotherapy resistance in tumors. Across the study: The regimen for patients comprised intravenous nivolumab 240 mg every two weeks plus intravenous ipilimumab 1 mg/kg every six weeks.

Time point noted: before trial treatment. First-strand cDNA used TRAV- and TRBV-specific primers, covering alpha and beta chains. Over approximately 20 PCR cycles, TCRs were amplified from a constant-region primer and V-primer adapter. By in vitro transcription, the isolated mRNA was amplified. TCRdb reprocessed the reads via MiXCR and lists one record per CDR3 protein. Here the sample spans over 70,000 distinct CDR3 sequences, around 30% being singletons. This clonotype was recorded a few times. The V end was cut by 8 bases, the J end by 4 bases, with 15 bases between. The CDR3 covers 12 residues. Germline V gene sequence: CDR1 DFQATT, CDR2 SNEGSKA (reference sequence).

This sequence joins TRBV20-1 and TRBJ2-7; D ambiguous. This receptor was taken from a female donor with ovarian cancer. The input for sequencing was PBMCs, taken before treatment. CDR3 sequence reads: CSTIPLGYEQYF. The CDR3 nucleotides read TGCAGTACTATTCCCCTCGGGTACGAGCAGTACTTC.